The 14 T cell receptor beta chains below were found in one sample sequenced in a study of OX40 agonist ivuxolimab in advanced cancers. Measured with immunoSEQ multiplex PCR; TCRdb has only the in-frame clones, and not every one. Among some 67,000 clones listed, 85% were seen once. Sequenced here: CD4+ or CD8+ T cells sorted from blood, sampled in a trial of the OX40 agonist ivuxolimab. The receptors stem from an adult with an advanced solid tumor such as melanoma, head and neck, liver or kidney cancer.

The chain employs TRBV20-1 and TRBJ1-2; D perhaps matches TRBD1 (5 bases). The CDR3 length is 10 residues. CDR1 is DFQATT and CDR2 is SNEGSKA in the germline V gene (reference sequence). The CDR3 is CTLRGDGYTF. The CDR3 nucleotides read TGCACTCTACGAGGGGATGGCTACACCTTC.

The CDR3, as DNA: TGTGCCAGCAGCAACAGGGGAAATCAGCCCCAGCATTTT. It codes for CASSNRGNQPQHF. The chain uses TRBV7-2 and TRBJ1-5; 7 nucleotides agree with TRBD1. V gave up 5 bases and J gave up 4 bases; unmatched junction bases: 2. Germline V gene lookup returns CDR1 SGHTA and CDR2 FQGNSA. The CDR3 extends over 13 amino acids. Full variable domain (outside the CDR3, taken from reference TRBV7-2 and TRBJ1-5): GAGVSQSPSNKVTEKGKDVELRCDPISGHTALYWYRQSLGQGLEFLIYFQGNSAPDKSGLPSDRFSAERTGGSVSTLTIQRTQQEDSAVYLCASSNRGNQPQHFGDGTRLSIL.

The CDR3 sequence is CATKSPGGQTQYF. DNA of the CDR3: TGTGCCACCAAATCCCCGGGCGGGCAGACCCAGTACTTC. The chain is built from TRBV2 and TRBJ2-5; weak D call: TRBD2 (5 bases). V lost 10 bases and J lost 6, with 18 bases in between. CDR3 length: 13 amino acids. CDR1 SNHLY and CDR2 FYNNEI come from the germline V gene.

This rearrangement joins TRBV5-1 to TRBJ2-1; D is possibly TRBD2 (5 bases). The CDR3 length is 13 residues. The V gene's germline CDR1 is SGHRS and CDR2 YFSETQ. V gave up 4 bases and J gave up 4 bases, with 9 bases separating them. The CDR3 region is CASSDLAYNEQFF. For the CDR3, the DNA is TGCGCCAGCAGCGACCTAGCATACAATGAGCAGTTCTTC.

The genes are TRBV5-4 and TRBJ2-1; 7 bases are a match to TRBD1. Trimming cost V 3 bases and J 4 bases; bases outside gene matches: 4. CDR1 is SGHNT, CDR2 YYREEE, per germline (reference sequence). This CDR3 spans 14 amino acids. CDR3 DNA sequence: TGTGCCAGCAGCTCGGGACAGCCATACAATGAGCAGTTCTTC. Protein: CASSSGQPYNEQFF.

This clone occurred once. This chain connects TRBV6-5 to TRBJ2-7, with D possibly TRBD2 on 5 matching bases. There are 14 residues in the CDR3. Trimming pared 0 bases from V and 6 bases from J, leaving 12 bases between. CDR1 and CDR2 (germline): MNHEY, SVGAGI. This chain's CDR3 is CASSYSSGIPEQYF. The CDR3 DNA reads as TGTGCCAGCAGTTACTCGTCGGGAATCCCCGAGCAGTACTTC.

This sequence joins TRBV18 and TRBJ1-1; TRBD1 aligns across 8 bases. Germline V lookup: CDR1 KGHSH, CDR2 LQKENI. Losses at the gene ends were 1 base for V and 5 bases for J; bases not matched to a gene: 6. The CDR3 loop spans 15 amino acids. The DNA for the CDR3 is TGTGCCAGCTCACCACAGAGGACAGGGAGTACTGAAGCTTTCTTT. Translated: CASSPQRTGSTEAFF.

This sequence joins TRBV11-3 and TRBJ2-7; 9 bases map to TRBD1. Unmatched junction bases numbered 6, after V lost 4 bases and J lost 2 bases. This CDR3 is 15 amino acids long. Germline CDR1 reads SGHNT; CDR2 reads YENEEA. CDR3 amino acids: CASSYRTGATYEQYF. The CDR3 nucleotides read TGTGCCAGCAGCTACAGGACAGGGGCCACCTACGAGCAGTACTTC.

The genes are TRBV30 and TRBJ2-5; a weak D match, TRBD1 (7 bases). This CDR3 has 15 residues. Germline V gene data show CDR1 as GTSNPN and CDR2 as SVGIG (reference sequence). Trimming removed 2 bases at V and 5 bases at J, with 18 bases between. The CDR3 DNA reads TGTGCCTGGAGTAGGCGGGACAGCGACTACGAGACCCAGTACTTC. It codes for CAWSRRDSDYETQYF.

V usage is TRBV7-9 and J usage is TRBJ2-1, with D perhaps matching TRBD2 (6 bases). The germline gives CDR1 SEHNR, CDR2 FQNEAQ (reference sequence). V shed 4 bases and J shed 2 bases, with 15 bases lying between them. The CDR3 is made up of 16 amino acids. CDR3 sequence reads: CASSSLLRGTYNEQFF. The CDR3 DNA reads as TGTGCCAGCAGCTCCTTACTCCGGGGGACCTACAATGAGCAGTTCTTC.

This clone has a handful of counts. V and J are TRBV6-1 and TRBJ1-1; D is ambiguous. Germline V gene lookup returns CDR1 MNHNS and CDR2 SASEGT. Between the trimmed V and J ends, which lost 0 bases and 4 bases, there was a span of 9 bases. This CDR3 is 14 amino acids long. The CDR3 is CASSEAGWGTEAFF. The CDR3 DNA sequence: TGTGCCAGCAGTGAAGCTGGTTGGGGCACTGAAGCTTTCTTT.

For this clone: Other nucleotide sequences in the sample specify the same CDR3. The rearrangement joins TRBV7-2 to TRBJ2-7, with D unresolved. This CDR3 has 11 amino acids. The V gene lost 2 bases and the J gene lost 1 base, with 0 bases spanning the gap. CDR1 and CDR2 (germline): SGHTA, FQGNSA. CDR3 in DNA: TGTGCCAGCAGCTTATCCTACGAGCAGTACTTC. Translation: CASSLSYEQYF. The whole variable domain, remainder taken from reference TRBV7-2 and TRBJ2-7, is GAGVSQSPSNKVTEKGKDVELRCDPISGHTALYWYRQSLGQGLEFLIYFQGNSAPDKSGLPSDRFSAERTGGSVSTLTIQRTQQEDSAVYLCASSLSYEQYFGPGTRLTVT.

The rearrangement joins TRBV28 to TRBJ1-2; D is possibly TRBD1 (5 bases). CDR3 length equals 15 residues. Germline-derived CDR1 and CDR2 are MDHEN and SYDVKM. V lost 5 bases and J lost 0, with 13 bases in between. Written as DNA, the CDR3 is TGTGCCAGCAGTAACCGGGACGGTCCTAACTATGGCTACACCTTC. Translation: CASSNRDGPNYGYTF.

This chain joins TRBV9 and TRBJ2-2; 11 nucleotides align to TRBD2. Per germline, CDR1 SGDLS and CDR2 YYNGEE. V lost 4 bases and J lost 2; bases outside the gene matches: 7. This CDR3 comprises 17 residues. This CDR3 is CASSQLTSGDNTGELFF. The CDR3 nucleotides read TGTGCCAGCAGCCAGCTGACTAGCGGGGATAACACCGGGGAGCTGTTTTTT.